This TCR beta chain was recovered during a study of blood T cells in healthy people across ages. Study-level points and caveats: Naive T cell percentage strongly correlated with TCR beta diversity.

The authors ran a second PCR of about 6 to 11 cycles using a sample-barcoded 5' primer and a J-beta primer mix. Each CDR3 protein is one row after TCRdb ran MiXCR on the 5' RACE reads. Of approximately 850,000 distinct CDR3 sequences listed, 40% to 50% are singletons. Per germline, CDR1 SGHRS and CDR2 YFSETQ. The V segment lost 4 bases and the J segment 0 bases; nucleotides outside the gene matches: 8. The CDR3 extends over 16 amino acids. Turning to this clonotype: Antigen unknown.

Donors were systemically healthy Caucasian individuals from Russia aged roughly 6 to 100 years. Every donor provided approximately 9.2 milliliters of peripheral blood. No fewer than 6.5 million PBMCs went into each sample. The clonotype was recovered from a man in his sixties in good health. Sequenced input: blood. The rearrangement links TRBV5-1 to TRBJ2-7; 9 bases are a match to TRBD2. The chain's CDR3 is CASSRMTSGVSYEQYF. The CDR3 nucleotides read TGCGCCAGCAGCCGAATGACTAGCGGTGTCTCCTACGAGCAGTACTTC.